This entry is about one T cell receptor (beta chain). Its specific antigen is unknown. No base qualities exist here, and no much larger clone lies one base off it. Another Seattle source contributed samples from volunteer blood donors who had recovered from COVID-19. Whole blood was collected in K2EDTA tubes by collaborating institutions according to the institutions' own protocols. Collaborator samples were shipped for TCRbeta analysis as frozen whole blood, isolated PBMCs, or DNA extracted from either sample type. This sample was taken from a study of blood T cell repertoires in COVID-19 (dated by TCRdb to 2020 to 2021). About the full investigation: Samples from collaborators originated in the United States, Italy and Spain and spanned both the acute and convalescent phases of COVID-19. The dataset comprised deeply sampled blood TCRbeta repertoires from subjects exposed to, actively infected with, or recovered from COVID-19. A freely available public database, intended as a resource for researchers studying the immune response to SARS-CoV-2, is where the repertoires were released. The material from the prospective study consisted of cDNA or gDNA derived from T cells, B-cell-depleted T cells, or PBMCs. Sample metadata almost always included a de-identified subject ID, COVID-19 status, age in years and sex. Samples came from the ongoing ImmuneRACE study (first 160 participants) plus 1,254 subjects from 6 global collaborators. Where HLA class I and class II types were available, the types were taken from metadata supplied by the sample provider, not from assay-based typing.

What the research found in general, with its limitations: The amount of clinical and demographic metadata varied by source and participant and was provided uncurated.

The germline V gene specifies SQVTM as CDR1 and ANQGSEA as CDR2. The germline ends are 13 bases apart after V is trimmed by 0 bases and J by 5 bases. From cysteine to phenylalanine, the CDR3 is 14 amino acids long. The retained sequence is limited to the CDR3, 42 bases, with the frame set at the first base. TCRbeta CDR3 regions were amplified from genomic DNA by means of the immunoSEQ Assay, a bias-controlled multiplex PCR. The published analysis was carried out like this. Nucleated cell counts per sample were estimated from amplification of reference gene primers within the assay. To quantify the absolute abundance of each unique TCRbeta CDR3 rearrangement, sequence reads were collapsed and filtered. For each sample, productive Simpson clonality was calculated as the square root of Simpson's diversity index over productive rearrangements. This is the immuneACCESS table as TCRdb keeps it, with only in-frame sequences that have V and J called. A part of the clones is gone; compared with another copy, unresolved V genes explain less than half, and the rest is unexplained. That table is the source of V, J and clone size, and D and trimming were worked out from the DNA. The sample table shows around 88,000 clones, and 80% are seen once. The ten largest make up 8% to 9% of the sample.

Sequencing used peripheral blood. In this chain, TRBV29-1 is recombined with TRBJ1-2, and TRBD1 may be the D gene, going by 5 matching bases. This clonotype originated in a man aged 45 to 65 who had recovered from COVID-19. The bases read TGCAGCGTTGAAGATACTATGTCAGGGTATGGCTACACCTTC. Its translation reads: CSVEDTMSGYGYTF.